This record concerns one T cell receptor (beta chain) sequence. This sample stems from a study of blood T cell repertoires in COVID-19. Study summary: Some COVID-19 samples were acute and others convalescent; all came from the United States, Italy and Spain. The cDNA or gDNA used as material had been derived from T cells, B-cell-depleted T cells, or PBMCs.

The CDR3 runs to 15 residues. The V end was cut by 0 bases, the J end by 0 bases, with 9 bases between. Germline CDR1 reads SGHDT; CDR2 reads YYEEEE. Using immunoSEQ multiplex PCR, the repertoire was profiled, and TCRdb retains in-frame clones only, with some absent. In the table there are about 220,000 clones, roughly 84% of which are singletons. The chain is built from TRBV5-6 and TRBJ1-1, with D perhaps matching TRBD1 (5 bases). The clonotype originates from a man aged 50-59 years who had recovered from COVID-19. Input material: peripheral blood. CDR3 sequence (DNA): TGTGCCAGCAGCTTGGGAGCGGGACTGAACACTGAAGCTTTCTTT. It encodes CASSLGAGLNTEAFF.